These T cell receptor beta chains were read from a single sample in a study of memory CD8 T cells in hepatitis C reinfection. Using immunoSEQ multiplex PCR, the repertoire was profiled, and TCRdb retains in-frame clones only, with some absent. The sample includes tens of thousands of clones, 85% to 90% seen only once; the top ten take approximately 1%. What was sequenced was naive CD8+ T cells sorted from blood. The receptors were sampled from a man in his late teens or twenties with hepatitis C virus infection. The CDR3 runs from the conserved cysteine through the conserved F or W. A D gene is named only where the DNA matches it firmly. The size of a clone is reported for some rows only, either as once, few or many, or as a class for expanded clones.

>TRBJ2-3|TRBV7-9|TRBD1|NA
TGTGCCAGCACCCGGACAGGGGGTATAGATACGCAGTATTTT
CASTRTGGIDTQYF
>TRBJ2-3|TRBV7-8|TRBD2|NA
TGTGCCAGCAGCTTAGAGTGGCGGGGGGGCCGAAGTGATACGCAGTATTTT
CASSLEWRGGRSDTQYF
>TRBJ2-1|TRBV5-4|TRBD2|NA
TGTGCCAGCAGCCCCGGAGGTCTAGCGGGGAATGAGCAGTTCTTC
CASSPGGLAGNEQFF
>TRBJ2-5|TRBV29-1|TRBD1|NA
TGCAGCGTGCGACAGGGGGAGGCCCAGTACTTC
CSVRQGEAQYF
>TRBJ2-1|TRBV11-2|TRBD2|NA
TGTGCCAGCAGCTTAGGACTAGCGGGGAATGAGCAGTTCTTC
CASSLGLAGNEQFF
>TRBJ2-1|TRBV13|NA|NA
TGTGCCAGCAGCTTAGGAGGGGACTCCTACAATGAGCAGTTCTTC
CASSLGGDSYNEQFF
>TRBJ2-2|TRBV5-1|NA|NA
TGCGCCAGCAGCTTGGCAGGGCTAACCGGGGAGCTGTTTTTT
CASSLAGLTGELFF
>TRBJ2-6|TRBV7-3|NA|NA
TGTGCCAGCAGCTTAACACCAGCTGGGGCCAACGTCCTGACTTTC
CASSLTPAGANVLTF
>TRBJ1-2|TRBV9|NA|NA
TGTGCCAGCGTCGGAGAGAGTTATGGCTACACCTTC
CASVGESYGYTF
>TRBJ2-7|TRBV19|TRBD2|NA
TGTGCCAGTAGTCCTTTTTCGGGAGGGCCGATACCCTACGAGCAGTACTTC
CASSPFSGGPIPYEQYF
>TRBJ2-1|TRBV19|TRBD2|NA
TGTGCCAGTAGTTACGGGGACTACTACAATGAGCAGTTCTTC
CASSYGDYYNEQFF
>TRBJ2-2|TRBV7-9|TRBD2|NA
TGTGCCAGCAGCCCGCTCCTAGCGGGAACGAACACCGGGGAGCTGTTTTTT
CASSPLLAGTNTGELFF
>TRBJ2-7|TRBV6-1|TRBD2|NA
TGTGCCAGCAGTGAACCCCCCGGGAGGGCCTCCGAGCAGTACTTC
CASSEPPGRASEQYF
>TRBJ2-3|TRBV28|TRBD2|NA
TGTGCCAGCAGTTTCAGGACTAGCGGAGGGCTGGCAGATACGCAGTATTTT
CASSFRTSGGLADTQYF
>TRBJ2-3|TRBV10-1|TRBD2|NA
TGCGCCAGCAGTGACCTAGCGGGGAGCACAGATACGCAGTATTTT
CASSDLAGSTDTQYF
>TRBJ1-3|TRBV4-1|NA|NA
TGCGCCAGCAGCCAAGGAGGGGGACCCAGCGTGGGAAACACCATATATTTT
CASSQGGGPSVGNTIYF
>TRBJ1-1|TRBV19|TRBD1|NA
TGTGCCAGTAGTATCGACAGGGGAGCTGAAGCTTTCTTT
CASSIDRGAEAFF
>TRBJ1-1|TRBV19|TRBD1|NA
TGTGCCAGTACTACAGGGGGGAACACTGAAGCTTTCTTT
CASTTGGNTEAFF
>TRBJ2-1|TRBV9|NA|NA
TGTGCCACAGGGGACCTAGCCCTTATCTCCTACAATGAGCAGTTCTTC
CATGDLALISYNEQFF
>TRBJ2-5|TRBV29-1|NA|NA
TGCAGCGTTGTAGATTTAGAAGAGACCCAGTACTTC
CSVVDLEETQYF
>TRBJ2-1|TRBV28|TRBD1|NA
TGTGCCAGCAGTCCCCCCGGGACAGCCAATGAGCAGTTCTTC
CASSPPGTANEQFF
>TRBJ2-1|TRBV5-6|NA|NA
TGTGCCAGCAGCTTGGGCGGGGTCGACAATGAGCAGTTCTTC
CASSLGGVDNEQFF
>TRBJ2-1|TRBV27|TRBD2|NA
TGTGCCAGCAGTGAGAGCGGGACCTCCGGGGGGGAGCAGTTCTTC
CASSESGTSGGEQFF
>TRBJ2-1|TRBV10-1|NA|NA
TGCGCCAGCAGTGACCAAAATGAGCAGTTCTTC
CASSDQNEQFF
>TRBJ2-7|TRBV11-1|NA|NA
TGTGCCAGCAGCCTCAACTCGTACGAGCAGTACTTC
CASSLNSYEQYF
>TRBJ1-6|TRBV27|NA|NA
TGTGCCAGCAGTCTACTAGGAGGTTATAATTCACCCCTCCACTTT
CASSLLGGYNSPLHF
>TRBJ2-6|TRBV30|NA|NA
TGTGCCTGGGCGCCAGGGTCTGGGGCCAACGTCCTGACTTTC
CAWAPGSGANVLTF
>TRBJ1-1|TRBV5-4|NA|NA
TGTGCCAGCAGCTTGAGCGCGGGCACTGAAGCTTTCTTT
CASSLSAGTEAFF
>TRBJ1-2|TRBV2|NA|NA
TGTGCCAGTAAATTGGGGGGGAACTATGGCTACACCTTC
CASKLGGNYGYTF
>TRBJ2-7|TRBV28|TRBD2|NA
TGTGCCAGCAGTTTGGGGGTGCTAGCGGGAACCTCCTACGAGCAGTACTTC
CASSLGVLAGTSYEQYF
>TRBJ2-1|TRBV19|TRBD2|NA
TGTGCCAGTAGTCGTAGCGGGAGCTCCTACAATGAGCAGTTCTTC
CASSRSGSSYNEQFF
>TRBJ1-2|TRBV27|TRBD1|NA
TGTGCCAGCAGTTTCGGACAGGGTAGCTATGGCTACACCTTC
CASSFGQGSYGYTF
>TRBJ2-1|TRBV6-6|NA|NA
TGTGCCAGCAGTTACTTAGACTCCTACAATGAGCAGTTCTTC
CASSYLDSYNEQFF
>TRBJ1-2|TRBV7-9|TRBD1|NA
TGTGCCAGCAGCTCCGACAGGGGGTATGGCTACACCTTC
CASSSDRGYGYTF
>TRBJ1-1|TRBV9|TRBD1|once
TGTGCCAGCAGCACAGGGGCCGGCGGCACTGAAGCTTTCTTT
CASSTGAGGTEAFF
>TRBJ2-2|TRBV6-5|NA|once
TGTGCCAGCAGTCCCTCCAGCGCGAACACCGGGGAGCTGTTTTTT
CASSPSSANTGELFF
>TRBJ2-1|TRBV19|TRBD2|NA
TGTGCCAGTAGCAATTACGGGACTAGCGTCTACAATGAGCAGTTCTTC
CASSNYGTSVYNEQFF
>TRBJ1-1|TRBV6-5|TRBD1|NA
TGTGCCAGCAGTTACTCAGGGACAGGGTACACTGAAGCTTTCTTT
CASSYSGTGYTEAFF
>TRBJ2-1|TRBV2|TRBD2|NA
TGTTCGAGCACGGGACTAGCGGGAAATGAGCAGTTCTTC
CSSTGLAGNEQFF
>TRBJ1-2|TRBV5-4|TRBD1|NA
TGTGCCAGCAGAAAGACAGGGGAGCGCTATGGCTACACCTTC
CASRKTGERYGYTF
>TRBJ2-5|TRBV5-5|TRBD1|NA
TGTGCCAGCAGCCCCGGACAGGGGGCATTAGTGGAGACCCAGTACTTC
CASSPGQGALVETQYF
>TRBJ1-4|TRBV6-5|NA|NA
TGTGCCAGCAGTGATTGGGGAGCTAATGAAAAACTGTTTTTT
CASSDWGANEKLFF
>TRBJ1-4|TRBV7-9|NA|NA
TGTGCCAGCAGCTTAGGACCGCCGGGGGGGCCCGATGAAAAACTGTTTTTT
CASSLGPPGGPDEKLFF
>TRBJ2-2|TRBV28|TRBD1|NA
TGTGCCAGCAGTTTCCGGGGACAGGGGGAGCTGTTTTTT
CASSFRGQGELFF
>TRBJ2-5|TRBV5-4|TRBD2|NA
TGTGCCAGCAGCTTGGAGGCGGGGGACCTGGAGACCCAGTACTTC
CASSLEAGDLETQYF
>TRBJ2-3|TRBV4-3|NA|NA
TGCGCCAGCAGCCCCGGACGTGGGGCGTTGGATACGCAGTATTTT
CASSPGRGALDTQYF
>TRBJ2-1|TRBV5-1|TRBD2|NA
TGCGCCAGCAGCTTAAAGGTAACGGGGGGACCGTCTTACAATGAGCAGTTCTTC
CASSLKVTGGPSYNEQFF